This TCR beta chain was recovered during a study of cytomegalovirus exposure and HLA in healthy donors. Overall study context: Of all 380 or so donors who were genotyped, roughly 81% belonged to the Caucasian-associated ancestry cluster. Findings and limits, study-wide: Researchers reported in a later analysis that common viral pathogens appeared linked to several top clusters. Later analysis revealed greater clonal expansion in HLA-associated TCR beta chains than in equally common others.

This clone has a handful of counts. What it recognizes is unknown. Other DNA variants within this sample encode the same CDR3. Everyone who donated was a healthy bone marrow donor. The CDR3 is 13 amino acids. Germline V gene sequence: CDR1 LNHDA, CDR2 SQIVND (reference sequence). Trimming at V came to 6 bases and at J to 4 bases, leaving 4 bases not matched to a gene. PCR used 60 Vbeta primers and 13 Jbeta primers. Sequencing was performed with immunoSEQ multiplex PCR; in TCRdb, only in-frame clones are kept and a portion is missing. This table holds roughly 190,000 clones, roughly 10% found once. This receptor was identified in a woman in her twenties or thirties in good health and CMV-seropositive. The chain combines TRBV19 with TRBJ1-1; 8 positions agree with TRBD1. The sample taken for sequencing was PBMCs. Here the CDR3 reads CASSRQGRTEAFF. The CDR3 DNA sequence: TGTGCCAGTAGCAGACAGGGGCGCACTGAAGCTTTCTTT.